A single sample gave rise to the 26 T cell receptor beta chains below, sequenced in a study of T cell responses to AZD1222 COVID-19 vaccine. Using immunoSEQ multiplex PCR, the repertoire was profiled, and TCRdb retains in-frame clones only, with some absent. Among about 150,000 clones listed, 80% to 90% were seen once. The sample in question was peripheral blood, obtained on day 0 of AZD1222 vaccination. These receptors originate from an adult in good health.

This chain uses TRBV5-1 with TRBJ1-2, with no clear D. V dropped 2 bases and J dropped 8 bases, with 13 bases sitting between them. The CDR3 runs to 13 residues. Germline CDR1 reads SGHRS; CDR2 reads YFSETQ. This chain's CDR3 is CASSLAPADGYTF. CDR3 nucleotides: TGCGCCAGCAGCTTAGCCCCGGCGGACGGCTACACCTTC.

This clone showed up just once. This chain uses TRBV7-2 with TRBJ2-3; D call uncertain. V lost 5 bases and J 6 bases, leaving 15 bases between the germline ends. Germline CDR1 and CDR2: SGHTA and FQGNSA. There are 14 residues in the CDR3. This chain's CDR3 is CASSRVSPGDTQYF. In DNA form, the CDR3 reads TGTGCCAGCAGCCGGGTTAGCCCCGGGGATACGCAGTATTTT.

The V gene is TRBV7-8, the J gene TRBJ1-1; D unclear. The V and J ends lost 0 bases and 0 bases respectively, with 8 bases between them. The V gene's germline CDR1 is SGHVS and CDR2 FQNEAQ. The CDR3 totals 15 residues. DNA of the CDR3: TGTGCCAGCAGCTTAGCAGGGCAGGTGAACACTGAAGCTTTCTTT. It is translated as CASSLAGQVNTEAFF.

The V gene is TRBV9, the J gene TRBJ1-1; D unresolved. V lost 0 bases, J lost 5 bases, and 11 bases lay in between. Germline CDR1 is SGDLS and CDR2 is YYNGEE. This CDR3 has 14 residues. This chain's CDR3 is CASSVDGRVTEAFF. The CDR3 DNA reads TGTGCCAGCAGCGTAGATGGGAGGGTGACTGAAGCTTTCTTT.

The chain recombines TRBV7-6 with TRBJ1-3; D remains ambiguous. Germline CDR1 reads SGHVS; CDR2 reads FNYEAQ. Trimming removed 1 base at V and 0 bases at J, with 10 bases between. This CDR3 is built from 16 residues. CDR3 DNA sequence: TGTGCCAGCAGCTTAGTACGCAGTGACTCTGGAAACACCATATATTTT. Its translation: CASSLVRSDSGNTIYF.

The gene calls are TRBV4-2 and TRBJ2-5; D is perhaps TRBD1 (6 bases). The germline CDR1 and CDR2 sequences are LGHNA and YNFKEQ. V lost 0 bases and J lost 1, with 9 bases in between. This CDR3 has 15 amino acids. The CDR3, as DNA: TGTGCCAGCAGCCAAGAGGGCAGGGGCCAAGAGACCCAGTACTTC. Protein sequence: CASSQEGRGQETQYF.

V gene TRBV18 combines with J gene TRBJ2-5, with TRBD2 as a possible D gene (6 bases). The length of the CDR3 is 14 residues. CDR1 is KGHSH, CDR2 LQKENI, per germline. V lost 3 bases and J 7 bases, leaving 15 bases between the germline ends. For the CDR3, the DNA is TGTGCCAGCTCACCCAGGACTATACCCGGGACCCAGTACTTC. It is translated as CASSPRTIPGTQYF.

In its sample, this clone was seen a few times. This chain joins TRBV5-1 and TRBJ2-2; a possible D gene is TRBD2 (5 bases). Germline CDR1 and CDR2: SGHRS and YFSETQ. The CDR3 runs to 16 residues. V gave up 2 bases and J gave up 0 bases, with 11 bases separating them. The CDR3 spells CASSFIARTNTGELFF. DNA of the CDR3: TGCGCCAGCAGCTTCATAGCGCGAACGAACACCGGGGAGCTGTTTTTT. Together with reference TRBV5-1 and TRBJ2-2, the CDR3 gives the full variable domain: KAGVTQTPRYLIKTRGQQVTLSCSPISGHRSVSWYQQTPGQGLQFLFEYFSETQRNKGNFPGRFSGRQFSNSRSEMNVSTLELGDSALYLCASSFIARTNTGELFFGEGSRLTVL.

CDR3 region: CASSQEVPGSGNTIYF. CDR3 bases: TGCGCCAGCAGCCAAGAGGTACCGGGGTCGGGAAACACCATATATTTT. V is TRBV4-3 and J is TRBJ1-3; D is unclear. The V end lost 0 bases, the J end lost 4 bases, and 13 bases lay between the germline ends. Germline V gene data show CDR1 as LGHNA and CDR2 as YSLEER. The CDR3 is made up of 16 amino acids.

The sample holds a few counts of this clone. V usage is TRBV12-5 and J usage is TRBJ1-2; D possibly corresponds to TRBD1 (6 bases). The V end lost 6 bases, the J end lost 4 bases, and 12 bases lay between the germline ends. The V gene's germline CDR1 is LGHNT and CDR2 FRNRAP. This CDR3 region has 13 residues. The CDR3 nucleotides are TGTGCTAGTGGCAAGGACAGCCTCTATGGCTACACCTTC. Translation: CASGKDSLYGYTF.

This clone is a singleton in its sample. The V call is TRBV28, the J call TRBJ1-2, with D hard to call. CDR3 length: 11 amino acids. Germline-derived CDR1 and CDR2 are MDHEN and SYDVKM. Trimming shortened V by 4 bases and J by 9 bases, and 9 bases separated the two germline ends. In nucleotides, the CDR3 is TGTGCCAGCAGTTCCCCAGAGCGCTACACCTTC. It translates to CASSSPERYTF.

The rearrangement links TRBV6-2 or TRBV6-3 to TRBJ1-1, with TRBD1 as a possible D gene (5 bases). The CDR3 length is 17 residues. Trimming removed 0 bases at V and 10 bases at J, with 24 bases between. The germline CDR1 and CDR2 sequences are MNHEY and SVGEGT. DNA for the CDR3: TGTGCCAGCAGTTACTCACCCCCCATGGCGGGGGGTATAGTAGCTTTCTTT. It encodes CASSYSPPMAGGIVAFF.

The V and J genes are TRBV2 and TRBJ1-2, with D unclear. V lost 7 bases and J lost 5, with 8 bases in between. The CDR3 covers 11 residues. Germline CDR1 is SNHLY and CDR2 is FYNNEI. The CDR3 DNA reads TGTGCCAGCACCGTCAGTTATGGCTACACCTTC. This codes for CASTVSYGYTF. Using reference TRBV2 and TRBJ1-2 for the parts outside the CDR3, the full variable domain is EPEVTQTPSHQVTQMGQEVILRCVPISNHLYFYWYRQILGQKVEFLVSFYNNEISEKSEIFDDQFSVERPDGSNFTLKIRSTKLEDSAMYFCASTVSYGYTFGSGTRLTVV.

The chain combines TRBV2 with TRBJ1-1; D not resolved. This CDR3 is built from 15 residues. The V end was cut by 6 bases, the J end by 1 base, with 15 bases between. Germline V CDR1 and CDR2: SNHLY, FYNNEI. This chain's CDR3 is CASRGEETPNTEAFF. CDR3 coding DNA: TGTGCCAGCAGGGGTGAGGAGACACCGAACACTGAAGCTTTCTTT. Full variable domain (missing parts from reference TRBV2 and TRBJ1-1): EPEVTQTPSHQVTQMGQEVILRCVPISNHLYFYWYRQILGQKVEFLVSFYNNEISEKSEIFDDQFSVERPDGSNFTLKIRSTKLEDSAMYFCASRGEETPNTEAFFGQGTRLTVV.

The J gene is TRBJ1-2, the V gene TRBV6-6; TRBD1 is a possible D gene (5 bases). V was shortened by 3 bases and J by 6 bases, with 11 bases between the two germline ends. Germline CDR1 reads MNHNY; CDR2 reads SVGAGI (reference sequence). The CDR3 covers 13 residues. CDR3 nucleotide sequence: TGTGCCAGCAGTTATAAGGGGTTACATGGCTACACCTTC. It is translated as CASSYKGLHGYTF.

The chain combines TRBV18 with TRBJ2-7; the match to TRBD1 covers 8 bases. Trimming cost V 3 bases and J 2 bases; bases outside gene matches: 3. The germline V gene encodes CDR1 KGHSH and CDR2 LQKENI. CDR3 length: 14 residues. CDR3: CASSPQGAAYEQYF. The CDR3 region has the DNA TGTGCCAGCTCACCCCAGGGGGCAGCCTACGAGCAGTACTTC.

V gene TRBV9 combines with J gene TRBJ2-7; 8 bases fit TRBD2. Germline CDR1 SGDLS, CDR2 YYNGEE. V was pared by 4 bases and J by 2 bases, with 5 bases of the junction left unmatched. CDR3 size: 14 residues. DNA for the CDR3: TGTGCCAGCAGCCGAGGTAGCGGGACCTACGAGCAGTACTTC. Encoded protein: CASSRGSGTYEQYF.

The J gene is TRBJ1-3, the V gene TRBV2; the D is unclear. CDR1 is SNHLY and CDR2 is FYNNEI in the germline V gene. The CDR3 extends over 13 amino acids. V gave up 8 bases and J gave up 2 bases, with 10 bases separating them. The CDR3, as DNA: TGTGCCAGCGACGAGTTCGCTGGAAACACCATATATTTT. It codes for CASDEFAGNTIYF.

This chain joins TRBV5-5 and TRBJ2-5; the D gene is possibly TRBD2 (6 bases). The CDR3 is 16 residues long. V lost 0 bases and J 5 bases, leaving 17 bases between the germline ends. Looked up from germline, CDR1 is SGHKS and CDR2 is YYEKEE (reference sequence). This chain's CDR3 is CASSLASGTRRETQYF. The CDR3 coding sequence is TGTGCCAGCAGCTTGGCATCCGGGACTCGTCGGGAGACCCAGTACTTC.

The chain links TRBV6-2 or TRBV6-3 to TRBJ2-2; TRBD2 aligns across 8 bases. Germline V gene sequence: CDR1 MNHEY, CDR2 SVGEGT. The junction had 11 bases not matched to a gene; V was cut back by 2 bases and J by 6 bases. CDR3 length equals 17 residues. The DNA of the CDR3 is TGTGCCAGCAGTTACCGGGGGGGTAGCAGGCGGCCCGGGGAGCTGTTTTTT. As protein: CASSYRGGSRRPGELFF.

J is TRBJ1-1 and V is TRBV6-5; D unclear. Germline assignment: CDR1 MNHEY and CDR2 SVGAGI. The CDR3 loop spans 14 amino acids. The V end was cut by 0 bases, the J end by 5 bases, with 10 bases between. Here the CDR3 reads CASSYSTGRTEAFF. Here the CDR3 DNA reads TGTGCCAGCAGTTACTCGACGGGGAGGACTGAAGCTTTCTTT.

The chain links TRBV18 to TRBJ2-7, with a weak D call TRBD2 (6 bases). Germline CDR1 is KGHSH and CDR2 is LQKENI. V was cut by 8 bases and J by 3 bases, with 20 bases left in between. The CDR3 spans 15 residues. CDR3 nucleotides: TGTGCCAGCACTGTGTCGGCGGGGTCAGGCTACGAGCAGTACTTC. Amino acids: CASTVSAGSGYEQYF.

The chain couples TRBV27 to TRBJ2-7, with a tentative D call TRBD2 (5 bases). Germline CDR1 reads MNHEY; CDR2 reads SMNVEV (reference sequence). The CDR3 runs 14 residues. V shed 3 bases and J shed 3 bases, with 12 bases lying between them. CDR3 nucleotides: TGTGCCAGCAGTTTGGGATCTCGGGGCTACGAGCAGTACTTC. Translating it yields CASSLGSRGYEQYF.

V usage is TRBV4-3 and J usage is TRBJ2-7; 7 bases map to TRBD1. V trimming: 4 bases; J trimming: 3 bases; junction bases outside the gene matches: 6. Germline lookup yields CDR1 LGHNA and CDR2 YSLEER. CDR3 length equals 14 residues. This chain's CDR3 is CASSPEYRGYEQYF. CDR3 bases: TGCGCCAGCAGCCCAGAATACAGGGGCTACGAGCAGTACTTC.

V gene TRBV7-9 combines with J gene TRBJ1-2; perhaps TRBD1 as D (6 bases). Germline CDR1 SEHNR, CDR2 FQNEAQ (reference sequence). V dropped 5 bases and J dropped 4 bases, with 14 bases sitting between them. CDR3 length: 14 residues. The CDR3 DNA follows: TGTGCCAGCAGCAACCTTCAGGGGACCTATGGCTACACCTTC. Protein: CASSNLQGTYGYTF.

CDR3 coding DNA: TGTGCCAGCCATCGAGTAGGCGTTGAAGCTTTCTTT. Translating it yields CASHRVGVEAFF. The rearrangement links TRBV2 to TRBJ1-1; D remains unclear. Germline assignment: CDR1 SNHLY and CDR2 FYNNEI. The CDR3 sequence is 12 residues long. Trimming stripped 8 bases from V and 7 bases from J, with 14 bases between.